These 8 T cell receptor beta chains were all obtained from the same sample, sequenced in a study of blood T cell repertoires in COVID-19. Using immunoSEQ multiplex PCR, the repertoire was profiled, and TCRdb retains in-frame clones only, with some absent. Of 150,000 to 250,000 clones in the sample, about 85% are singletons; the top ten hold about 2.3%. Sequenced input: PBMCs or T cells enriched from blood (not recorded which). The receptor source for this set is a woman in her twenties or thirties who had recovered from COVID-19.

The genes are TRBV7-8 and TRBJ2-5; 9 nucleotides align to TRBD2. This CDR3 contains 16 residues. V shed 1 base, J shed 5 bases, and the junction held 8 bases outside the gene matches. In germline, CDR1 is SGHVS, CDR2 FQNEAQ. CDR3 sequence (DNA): TGTGCCAGCAGCTTAGTCCGCGGGAGGGCGGGGGAGACCCAGTACTTC. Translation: CASSLVRGRAGETQYF. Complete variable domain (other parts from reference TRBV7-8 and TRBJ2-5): GAGVSQSPRYKVAKRGQDVALRCDPISGHVSLFWYQQALGQGPEFLTYFQNEAQLDKSGLPSDRFFAERPEGSVSTLKIQRTQQEDSAVYLCASSLVRGRAGETQYFGPGTRLLVL.

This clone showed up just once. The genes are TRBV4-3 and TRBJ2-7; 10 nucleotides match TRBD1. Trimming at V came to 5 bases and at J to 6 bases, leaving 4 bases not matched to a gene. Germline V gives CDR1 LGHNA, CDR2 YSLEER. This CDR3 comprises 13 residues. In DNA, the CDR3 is TGCGCCAGCAGCAGACAGGGGGCTCGCGAGCAGTACTTC. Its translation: CASSRQGAREQYF.

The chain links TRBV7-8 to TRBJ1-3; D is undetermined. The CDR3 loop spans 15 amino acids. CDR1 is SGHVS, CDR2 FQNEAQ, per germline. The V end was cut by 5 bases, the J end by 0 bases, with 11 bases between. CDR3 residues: CASSQDGSSGNTIYF. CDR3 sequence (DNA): TGTGCCAGCAGCCAGGACGGGAGCTCTGGAAACACCATATATTTT. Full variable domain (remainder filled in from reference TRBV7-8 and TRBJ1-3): GAGVSQSPRYKVAKRGQDVALRCDPISGHVSLFWYQQALGQGPEFLTYFQNEAQLDKSGLPSDRFFAERPEGSVSTLKIQRTQQEDSAVYLCASSQDGSSGNTIYFGEGSWLTVV.

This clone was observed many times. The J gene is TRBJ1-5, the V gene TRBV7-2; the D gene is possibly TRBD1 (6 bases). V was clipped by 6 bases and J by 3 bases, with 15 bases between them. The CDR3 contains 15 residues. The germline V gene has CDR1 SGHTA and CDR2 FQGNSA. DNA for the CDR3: TGTGCCAGCAGGCAAGATCAGGGGAACAATCAGCCCCAGCATTTT. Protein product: CASRQDQGNNQPQHF.

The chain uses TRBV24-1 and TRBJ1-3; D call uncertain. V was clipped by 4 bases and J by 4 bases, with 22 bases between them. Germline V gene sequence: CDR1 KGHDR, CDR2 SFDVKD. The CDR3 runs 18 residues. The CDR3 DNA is TGTGCCACCAGTGACCCAAATTCAACTCAGGTTCCAGGAAACACCATATATTTT. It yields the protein CATSDPNSTQVPGNTIYF.

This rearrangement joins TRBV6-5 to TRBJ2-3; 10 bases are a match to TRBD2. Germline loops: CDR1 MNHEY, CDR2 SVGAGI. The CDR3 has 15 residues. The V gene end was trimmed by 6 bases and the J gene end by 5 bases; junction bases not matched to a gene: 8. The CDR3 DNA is TGTGCCAGCAGAGGGACTAGCGTAAGGAAAGATACGCAGTATTTT. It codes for CASRGTSVRKDTQYF.

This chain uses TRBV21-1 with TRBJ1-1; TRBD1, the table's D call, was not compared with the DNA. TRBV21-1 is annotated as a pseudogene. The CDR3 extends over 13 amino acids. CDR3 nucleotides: TGTGCCAGCAGCGAACAGGGTAAAACTGAAGCTTTCTTT. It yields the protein CASSEQGKTEAFF.

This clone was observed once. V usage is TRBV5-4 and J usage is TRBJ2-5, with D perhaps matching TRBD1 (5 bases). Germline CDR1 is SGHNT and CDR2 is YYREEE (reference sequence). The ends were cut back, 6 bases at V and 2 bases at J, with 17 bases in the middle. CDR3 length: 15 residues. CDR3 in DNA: TGTGCCAGCACCAGAGACAGTCCCACACAAGAGACCCAGTACTTC. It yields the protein CASTRDSPTQETQYF. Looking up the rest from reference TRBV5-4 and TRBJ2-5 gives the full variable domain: ETGVTQSPTHLIKTRGQQVTLRCSSQSGHNTVSWYQQALGQGPQFIFQYYREEENGRGNFPPRFSGLQFPNYSSELNVNALELDDSALYLCASTRDSPTQETQYFGPGTRLLVL.